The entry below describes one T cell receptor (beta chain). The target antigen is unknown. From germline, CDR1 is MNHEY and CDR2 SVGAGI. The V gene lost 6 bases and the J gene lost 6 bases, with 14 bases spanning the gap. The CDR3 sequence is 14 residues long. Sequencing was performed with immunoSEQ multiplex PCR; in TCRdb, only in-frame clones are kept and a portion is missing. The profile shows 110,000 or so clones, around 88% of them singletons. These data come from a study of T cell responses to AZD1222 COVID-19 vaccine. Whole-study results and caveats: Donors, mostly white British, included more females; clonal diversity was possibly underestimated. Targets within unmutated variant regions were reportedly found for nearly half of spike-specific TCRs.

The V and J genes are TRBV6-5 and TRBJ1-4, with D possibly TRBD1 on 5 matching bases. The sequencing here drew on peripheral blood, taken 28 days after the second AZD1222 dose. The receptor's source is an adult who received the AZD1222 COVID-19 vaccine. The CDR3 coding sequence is TGTGCCAGCAGCCGGGACCTTTTTGATGAAAAACTGTTTTTT. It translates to CASSRDLFDEKLFF.